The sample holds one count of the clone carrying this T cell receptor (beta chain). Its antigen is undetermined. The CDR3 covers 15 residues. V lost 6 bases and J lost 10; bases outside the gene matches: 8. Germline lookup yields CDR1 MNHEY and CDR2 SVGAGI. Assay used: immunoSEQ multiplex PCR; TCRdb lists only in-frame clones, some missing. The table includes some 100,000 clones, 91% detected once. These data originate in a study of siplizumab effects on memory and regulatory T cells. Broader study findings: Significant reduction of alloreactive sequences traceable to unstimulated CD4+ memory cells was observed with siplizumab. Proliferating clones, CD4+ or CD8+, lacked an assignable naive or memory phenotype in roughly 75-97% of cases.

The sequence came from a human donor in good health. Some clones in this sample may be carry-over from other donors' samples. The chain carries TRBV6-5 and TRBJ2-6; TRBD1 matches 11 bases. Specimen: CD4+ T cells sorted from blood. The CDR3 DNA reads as TGTGCCAGCAGCCCCGGGACAGGGGGTAGAAACGTCCTGACTTTC. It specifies CASSPGTGGRNVLTF.